One sample yielded the 4 T cell receptor beta chains listed below, sequenced in a study of CD8 T cells in ankylosing spondylitis. Study-wide findings and caveats: There was a TCR beta motif, made of several highly homologous variants, that appeared characteristic of ankylosing spondylitis blood.

TCRdb reprocessed the 5' RACE reads via MiXCR and lists one record per CDR3 protein. The data show a few hundred thousand distinct CDR3 sequences, 15% to 20% seen once. These TCRs are of unknown antigen specificity. Input material: blood, either unsorted or a sorted T cell fraction (not recorded which). Receptors were obtained from a male donor with ankylosing spondylitis.

This sequence joins TRBV7-3 and TRBJ2-3, with a possible D match to TRBD2 (5 bases). Germline values: CDR1 SGHTA, CDR2 FQGTGA. Deletions cut 5 bases from V and 2 bases from J, with 14 bases between. The CDR3 runs to 15 residues. The DNA for the CDR3 is TGTGCCAGCAGCCCCTTCCTGACTAACACAGATACGCAGTATTTT. The encoded protein is CASSPFLTNTDTQYF.

This clonotype turned up a few times. The V gene is TRBV6-1, the J gene TRBJ2-3; D is unclear. Germline CDR1 reads MNHNS; CDR2 reads SASEGT. Trimming stripped 7 bases from V and 4 bases from J, with 12 bases between. This CDR3 comprises 13 residues. The CDR3 here is CASKEIYPDTQYF. DNA for the CDR3: TGTGCCAGCAAGGAAATTTACCCAGATACGCAGTATTTT.

A single count supports this clonotype. This chain connects TRBV10-2 to TRBJ2-5; possible D gene TRBD2, 5 bases. Per germline, CDR1 WSHSY and CDR2 SAAADI. This CDR3 contains 16 residues. The germline V and J ends were trimmed by 0 bases and 2 bases, with 13 bases remaining between them. CDR3 amino acids: CASSESPGGLQETQYF. The CDR3 nucleotides read TGCGCCAGCAGTGAGTCGCCCGGAGGCCTTCAAGAGACCCAGTACTTC.

The chain combines TRBV29-1 with TRBJ2-7; 7 bases are shared with TRBD2. Per germline, CDR1 SQVTM and CDR2 ANQGSEA. V was pared by 0 bases and J by 2 bases, with 10 bases of the junction left unmatched. The CDR3 totals 16 residues. The CDR3 DNA is TGCAGCGTTGAAGATCGGGGCGGGAGAGGCACCTACGAGCAGTACTTC. Protein: CSVEDRGGRGTYEQYF.